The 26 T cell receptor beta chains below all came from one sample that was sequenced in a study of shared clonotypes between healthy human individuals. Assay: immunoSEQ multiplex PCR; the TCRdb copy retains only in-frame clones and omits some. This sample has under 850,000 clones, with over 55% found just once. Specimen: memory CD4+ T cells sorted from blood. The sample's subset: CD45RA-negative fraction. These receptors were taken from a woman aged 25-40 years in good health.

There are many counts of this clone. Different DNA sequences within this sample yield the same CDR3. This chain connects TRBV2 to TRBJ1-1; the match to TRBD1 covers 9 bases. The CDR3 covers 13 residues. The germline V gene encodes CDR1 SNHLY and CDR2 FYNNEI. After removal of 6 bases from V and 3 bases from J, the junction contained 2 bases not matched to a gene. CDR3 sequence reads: CASRGQGDTEAFF. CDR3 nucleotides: TGTGCCAGCAGGGGACAGGGTGACACTGAAGCTTTCTTT.

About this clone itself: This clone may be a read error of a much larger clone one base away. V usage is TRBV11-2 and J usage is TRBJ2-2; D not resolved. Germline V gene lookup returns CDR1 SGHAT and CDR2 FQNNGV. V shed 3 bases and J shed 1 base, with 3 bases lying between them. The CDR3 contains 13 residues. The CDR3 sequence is CASSFLNTGELFF. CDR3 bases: TGTGCCAGCAGCTTTTTGAACACCGGGGAGCTGTTTTTT.

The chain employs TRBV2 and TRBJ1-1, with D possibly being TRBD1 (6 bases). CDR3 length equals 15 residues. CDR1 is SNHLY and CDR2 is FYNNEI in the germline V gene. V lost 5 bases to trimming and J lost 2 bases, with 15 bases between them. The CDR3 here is CASSSQGPLNTEAFF. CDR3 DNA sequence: TGTGCCAGCAGTTCCCAGGGGCCTCTCAACACTGAAGCTTTCTTT.

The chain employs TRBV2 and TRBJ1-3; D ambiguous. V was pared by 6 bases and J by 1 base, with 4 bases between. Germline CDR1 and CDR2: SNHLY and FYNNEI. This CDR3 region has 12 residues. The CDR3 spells CASSVSGNTIYF. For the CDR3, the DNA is TGTGCCAGCAGCGTGTCTGGAAACACCATATATTTT.

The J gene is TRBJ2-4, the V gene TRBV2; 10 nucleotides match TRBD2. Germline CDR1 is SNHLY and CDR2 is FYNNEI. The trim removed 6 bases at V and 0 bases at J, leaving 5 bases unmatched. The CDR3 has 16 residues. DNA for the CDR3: TGTGCCAGCAGCCTAGGACTAGCGGTAGCCAAAAACATTCAGTACTTC. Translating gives CASSLGLAVAKNIQYF.

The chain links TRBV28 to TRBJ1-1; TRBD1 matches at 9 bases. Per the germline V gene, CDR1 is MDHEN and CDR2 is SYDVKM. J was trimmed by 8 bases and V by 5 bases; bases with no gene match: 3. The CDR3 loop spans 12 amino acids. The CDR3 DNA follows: TGTGCCAGCAGTATACAGGGGGCCGAAGCTTTCTTT. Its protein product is CASSIQGAEAFF.

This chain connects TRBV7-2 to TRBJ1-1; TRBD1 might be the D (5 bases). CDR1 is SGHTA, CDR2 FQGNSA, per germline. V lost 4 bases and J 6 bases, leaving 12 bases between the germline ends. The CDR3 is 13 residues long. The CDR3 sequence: CASSSRQTAEAFF. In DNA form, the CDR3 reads TGTGCCAGCAGCTCCAGACAGACCGCTGAAGCTTTCTTT. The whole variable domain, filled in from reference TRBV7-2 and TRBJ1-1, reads GAGVSQSPSNKVTEKGKDVELRCDPISGHTALYWYRQSLGQGLEFLIYFQGNSAPDKSGLPSDRFSAERTGGSVSTLTIQRTQQEDSAVYLCASSSRQTAEAFFGQGTRLTVV.

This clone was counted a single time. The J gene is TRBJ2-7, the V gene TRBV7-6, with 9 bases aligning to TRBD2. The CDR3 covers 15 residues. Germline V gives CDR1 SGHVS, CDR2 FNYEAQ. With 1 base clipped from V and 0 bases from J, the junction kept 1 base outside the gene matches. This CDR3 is CASSLGSGGSYEQYF. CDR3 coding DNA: TGTGCCAGCAGCTTAGGTAGCGGGGGCTCCTACGAGCAGTACTTC.

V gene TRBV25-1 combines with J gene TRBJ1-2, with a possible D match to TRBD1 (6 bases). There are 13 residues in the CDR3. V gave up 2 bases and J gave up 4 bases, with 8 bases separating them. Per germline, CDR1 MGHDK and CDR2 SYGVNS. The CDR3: CASSEGQTYGYTF. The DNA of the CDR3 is TGTGCCAGCAGTGAAGGACAGACCTATGGCTACACCTTC.

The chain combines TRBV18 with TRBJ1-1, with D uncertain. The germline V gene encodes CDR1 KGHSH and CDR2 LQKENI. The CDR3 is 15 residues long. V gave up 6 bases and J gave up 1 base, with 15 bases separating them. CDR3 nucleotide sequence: TGTGCCAGCTCGACCTCCCGCGGCAGGAACACTGAAGCTTTCTTT. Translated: CASSTSRGRNTEAFF. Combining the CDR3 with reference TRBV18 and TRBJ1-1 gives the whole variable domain NAGVMQNPRHLVRRRGQEARLRCSPMKGHSHVYWYRQLPEEGLKFMVYLQKENIIDESGMPKERFSAEFPKEGPSILRIQQVVRGDSAAYFCASSTSRGRNTEAFFGQGTRLTVV.

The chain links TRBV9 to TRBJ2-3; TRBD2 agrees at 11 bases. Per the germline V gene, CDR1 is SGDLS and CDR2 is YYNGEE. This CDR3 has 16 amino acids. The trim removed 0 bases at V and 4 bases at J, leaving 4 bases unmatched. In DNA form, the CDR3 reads TGTGCCAGCAGCGTAGGGACTAGCGGGTTGTCAGATACGCAGTATTTT. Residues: CASSVGTSGLSDTQYF.

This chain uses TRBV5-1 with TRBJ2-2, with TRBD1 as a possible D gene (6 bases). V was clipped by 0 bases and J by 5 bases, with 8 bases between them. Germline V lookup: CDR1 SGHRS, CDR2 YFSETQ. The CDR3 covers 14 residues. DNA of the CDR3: TGCGCCAGCAGCTTGGACAGGGTGACCGGGGAGCTGTTTTTT. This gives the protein CASSLDRVTGELFF.

CDR3 region: CASSKRQIQETQYF. The CDR3 bases are TGCGCCAGCAGCAAACGACAGATCCAAGAGACCCAGTACTTC. The chain recombines TRBV4-1 with TRBJ2-5, with a possible D match to TRBD1 (5 bases). Germline V lookup: CDR1 MGHRA, CDR2 YSYEKL. CDR3 length: 14 amino acids. V lost 5 bases to trimming and J lost 1 base, with 11 bases between them.

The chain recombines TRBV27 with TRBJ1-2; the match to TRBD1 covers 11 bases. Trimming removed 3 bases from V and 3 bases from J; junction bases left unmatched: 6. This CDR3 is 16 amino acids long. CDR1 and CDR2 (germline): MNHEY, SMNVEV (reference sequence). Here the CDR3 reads CASSFSGQGAYYGYTF. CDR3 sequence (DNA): TGTGCCAGCAGTTTTTCAGGACAGGGGGCCTACTATGGCTACACCTTC.

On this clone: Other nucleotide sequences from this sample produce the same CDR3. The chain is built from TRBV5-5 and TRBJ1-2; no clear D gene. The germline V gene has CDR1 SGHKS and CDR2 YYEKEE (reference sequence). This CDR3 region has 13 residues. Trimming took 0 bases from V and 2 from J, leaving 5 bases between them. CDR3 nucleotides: TGTGCCAGCAGCTTGGCACAGAACTATGGCTACACCTTC. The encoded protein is CASSLAQNYGYTF.

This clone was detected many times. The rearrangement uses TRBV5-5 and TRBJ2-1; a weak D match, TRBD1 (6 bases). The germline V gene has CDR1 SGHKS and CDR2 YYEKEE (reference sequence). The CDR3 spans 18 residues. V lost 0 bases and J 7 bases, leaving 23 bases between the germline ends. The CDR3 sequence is CASSLVKVRGSVRNEQFF. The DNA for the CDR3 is TGTGCCAGCAGCTTGGTAAAGGTAAGGGGGTCAGTGAGAAATGAGCAGTTCTTC.

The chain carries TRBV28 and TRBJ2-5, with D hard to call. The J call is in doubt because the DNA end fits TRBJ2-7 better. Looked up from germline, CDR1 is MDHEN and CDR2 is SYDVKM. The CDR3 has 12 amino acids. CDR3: CASSHSSYEQYF. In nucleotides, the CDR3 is TGTGCCAGCAGTCACAGCTCCTACGAGCAGTACTTC.

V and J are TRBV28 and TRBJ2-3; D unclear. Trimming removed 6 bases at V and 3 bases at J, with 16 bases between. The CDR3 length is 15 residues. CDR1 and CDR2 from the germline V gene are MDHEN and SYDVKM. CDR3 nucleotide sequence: TGTGCCAGCAGCTTTAACCCCTCGAGGACAGATACGCAGTATTTT. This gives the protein CASSFNPSRTDTQYF.

DNA for the CDR3: TGTGCCAAGAGGGCGGCAGGGGCCAACGTCCTGACTTTC. Protein product: CAKRAAGANVLTF. J is TRBJ2-6 and V is TRBV5-5, with D possibly TRBD2 on 5 matching bases. Trimming removed 9 bases at V and 4 bases at J, with 11 bases between. CDR1 is SGHKS and CDR2 is YYEKEE in the germline V gene (reference sequence). The CDR3 contains 13 residues.

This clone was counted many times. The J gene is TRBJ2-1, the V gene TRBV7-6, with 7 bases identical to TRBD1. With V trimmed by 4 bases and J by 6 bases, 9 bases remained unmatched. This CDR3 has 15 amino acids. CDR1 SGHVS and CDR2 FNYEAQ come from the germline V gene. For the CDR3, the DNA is TGTGCCAGCAGCTCTTGGACAGGAATCTTCAATGAGCAGTTCTTC. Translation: CASSSWTGIFNEQFF.

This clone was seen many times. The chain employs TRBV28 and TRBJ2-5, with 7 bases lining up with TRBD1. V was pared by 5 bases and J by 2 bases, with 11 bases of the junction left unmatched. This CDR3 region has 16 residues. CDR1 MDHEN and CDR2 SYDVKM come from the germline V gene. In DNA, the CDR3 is TGTGCCAGCAGTCTTCCCGGGACAGCCAGACAAGAGACCCAGTACTTC. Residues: CASSLPGTARQETQYF.

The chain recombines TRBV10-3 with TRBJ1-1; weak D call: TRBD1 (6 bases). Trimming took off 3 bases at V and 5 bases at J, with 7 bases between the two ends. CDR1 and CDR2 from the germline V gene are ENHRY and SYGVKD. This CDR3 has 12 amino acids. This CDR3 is CAISDRGTEAFF. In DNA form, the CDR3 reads TGTGCCATCAGTGACAGGGGTACTGAAGCTTTCTTT.

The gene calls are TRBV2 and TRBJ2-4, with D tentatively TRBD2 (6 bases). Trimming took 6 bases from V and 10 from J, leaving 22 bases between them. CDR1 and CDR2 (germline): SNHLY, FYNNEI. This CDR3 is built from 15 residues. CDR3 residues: CASSDPGTPLPIQYF. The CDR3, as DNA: TGTGCCAGCAGCGATCCCGGGACTCCTCTACCGATTCAGTACTTC.

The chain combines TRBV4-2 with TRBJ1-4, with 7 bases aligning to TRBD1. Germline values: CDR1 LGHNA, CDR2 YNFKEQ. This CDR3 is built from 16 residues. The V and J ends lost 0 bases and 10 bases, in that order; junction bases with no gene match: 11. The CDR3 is CASSQDLGRQGGKLFF. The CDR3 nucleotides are TGTGCCAGCAGCCAAGATCTGGGCAGGCAGGGGGGAAAACTGTTTTTT.

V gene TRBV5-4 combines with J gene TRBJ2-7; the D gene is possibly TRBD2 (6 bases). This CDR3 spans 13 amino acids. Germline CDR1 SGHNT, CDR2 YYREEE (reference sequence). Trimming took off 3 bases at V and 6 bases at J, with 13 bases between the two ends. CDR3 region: CASSSNGGAEQYF. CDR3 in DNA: TGTGCCAGCAGCTCCAACGGGGGAGCCGAGCAGTACTTC.

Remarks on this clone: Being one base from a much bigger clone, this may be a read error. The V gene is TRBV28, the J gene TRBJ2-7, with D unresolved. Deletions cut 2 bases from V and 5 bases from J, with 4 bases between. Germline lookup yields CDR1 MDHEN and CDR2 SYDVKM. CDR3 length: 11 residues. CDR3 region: CASSLVHEQYF. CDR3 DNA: TGTGCCAGCAGTTTAGTCCACGAGCAGTACTTC.